This TCR beta chain was retrieved from a study of regulatory T cells in long-lasting Graves disease (TCRdb year 2021). With respect to the entire study: Persistent Graves' disease was defined as persistently positive TSH receptor autoantibodies together with antithyroid drug treatment for over 5 years. TCR sequencing covered around 13 persistent and around 20 newly diagnosed Graves' disease patients, some 33 samples in total. The study took place in China and was registered as a clinical trial. Persistent Graves' disease patients in the clinical cohort had taken antithyroid drugs for about 10.3 years on average. Peripheral blood TCR sequencing and RNA sequencing compared persistent Graves' disease patients with newly diagnosed Graves' disease patients. The research as a whole found: A larger number of public clonotypes was shared among persistent patients (fewer than 3,000) than among newly diagnosed patients (around 970). The authors noted that the small sample size was a limitation that may lower accuracy. Persistent disease showed preferential use of TRBV28, TRBJ1-2 and TRBJ2-5, whereas newly diagnosed disease favored TRBV20-1 and TRBJ2-1. Compared with newly diagnosed patients, persistent Graves' disease patients had lower TCR Shannon entropy and fewer highly expanded clones, which suggests clonal expansion. Sequencing and analysis were limited to the TCR beta chain. The study examined only peripheral blood because the primary lesion, thyroid tissue, could not be accessed.

The sample's time point label, decoded: persistent/refractory GD, antithyroid drugs over 5 years with positive TRAb. RNA was extracted from PBMCs in TRIzol for both TCR sequencing and RNA sequencing. Graves' disease was diagnosed according to American Thyroid Association guidelines. Patients for the study were recruited at an endocrinology department in Xi'an, China. Each patient gave 7 to 9.5 milliliters of peripheral blood, collected in an EDTA anticoagulant tube. PBMCs were isolated by Ficoll Paque Plus density gradient separation without further T cell sorting. An Agilent 2100 Bioanalyzer and agarose gel were used to check RNA quality, and a NanoDrop 2000 was used to measure RNA concentration. To prepare the library, multiplex PCR was applied. The instrument was an Illumina HiSeq 4000. TCR beta libraries were built with iRepertoire HTBI primers and Arm-PCR amplification of CDR3 regions. Before sequencing, the PCR products went through gel purification. As for the original processing: Across samples, some 62 TRBV and roughly 13 TRBJ segments were identified and used for gene usage analysis of CDR3 amino acid clonotypes. COPE and FqMerger were used to merge the filtered high-quality paired reads into contigs. BLAST was used to align contigs to IMGT TRBV, TRBD and TRBJ reference genes, with CDR3 defined following IMGT. Clonotypes above 0.1% frequency were classified as highly expanded clones. Shannon entropy was used to measure repertoire diversity, and the Gini coefficient was used to measure V-J evenness. Clonotypes shared by more than one individual were considered public. TCRdb reprocessed the public reads (quality trimming at Q25 with fastp, clone calling with MiXCR) and kept in-frame beta chains. Rows are unified per CDR3 protein, each entry keeping the most common DNA and genes. The V and J calls and clone size are TCRdb's, not the authors'. The sample table records roughly 490,000 distinct CDR3 sequences; approximately 22% of these occur just once. The top ten constitute roughly 13% of the sample.

V is trimmed back by 6 bases and J by 4 bases, and the junction contains 12 bases that no gene match accounts for. The CDR3 starts with the cysteine, ends with the phenylalanine, and has 14 residues. This entry keeps only the CDR3 DNA: 42 bases, framed from base 1. The germline V gene (reference sequence) sets CDR1 to DFQATT and CDR2 to SNEGSKA. This clonotype was observed a handful of times. The antigen it binds to is not known. Qualities for individual bases were not recorded, and no much larger clone is one base off. The receptor was isolated from a female donor with Graves disease. This specimen was peripheral blood mononuclear cells (PBMCs), taken when the disease was refractory, from a patient treated with antithyroid drugs. Recombination joined TRBV20-1 with TRBJ2-7, with TRBD2 matching 7 junction bases. For the CDR3, the sequence is CSASLGLAAYEQYF. The DNA is TGCAGTGCCTCACTTGGGCTAGCGGCTTACGAGCAGTACTTC.